A single sample is the source of the 8 T cell receptor beta chains below, sequenced in a study of T cell clusters in autoimmune cytopenias. Some 40,000 genome equivalents of blood DNA were amplified for TRB. Multiplex touch-down PCR amplified TRB using TRB-A and TRB-B pools in one tube. TCRdb re-called the multiplex PCR reads, yielding one record per CDR3 amino acid sequence without DNA. The sample has about 7,200 distinct CDR3 sequences; the top ten hold approximately 4%. The same data also contributed to another study, on T cell repertoires in aging, cancer and after chemotherapy.

Sequencing input: peripheral blood. Every receptor here comes from a human donor in good health.

The chain is built from TRBV6-1 and TRBJ2-1; TCRdb's D call of TRBD2 is untestable without DNA. The CDR3 has 15 residues. Germline loops: CDR1 MNHNS, CDR2 SASEGT. CDR3 region: CASRALVGPYNEQFF.

The genes are TRBV7-2 and TRBJ2-5; TCRdb lists TRBD1, though no DNA is available to test this call. Germline V CDR1 and CDR2: SGHTA, FQGNSA. This CDR3 comprises 13 residues. CDR3 sequence: CASSFGQGETQYF.

Frequency places this clonotype as medium-sized. The J gene is TRBJ2-3, the V gene TRBV30; no DNA is available, so the TRBD1 call from TCRdb remains unchecked. This CDR3 is 13 amino acids long. In germline, CDR1 is GTSNPN, CDR2 SVGIG (reference sequence). CDR3: CAWSGRVADTQYF.

V is TRBV5-6 and J is TRBJ1-4; the TCRdb call, TRBD1, lacks DNA for checking. The CDR3 runs 18 residues. Looked up from germline, CDR1 is SGHDT and CDR2 is YYEEEE. The CDR3 spells CASSLTGTGGIGNEKLFF.

This clonotype counts as medium-sized by frequency. The chain has TRBV30 and TRBJ1-2; TCRdb's assignment of TRBD1 cannot be checked, as there is no DNA. Germline V lookup: CDR1 GTSNPN, CDR2 SVGIG (reference sequence). The CDR3 covers 16 residues. CDR3 sequence: CAWSVQWGPTNYGYTF.

By frequency, this clonotype registers medium-sized. The V gene is TRBV5-5, the J gene TRBJ2-3; TCRdb proposes TRBD1, but this gene call is untestable without DNA. The CDR3 is made up of 16 amino acids. From germline, CDR1 is SGHKS and CDR2 YYEKEE (reference sequence). CDR3 sequence reads: CASSLAETGSTDTQYF.

This chain links TRBV27 with TRBJ1-5; there is no DNA to check the TCRdb D call of TRBD1. There are 14 residues in the CDR3. Per germline, CDR1 MNHEY and CDR2 SMNVEV (reference sequence). This chain's CDR3 is CASRAGHGGILQHF.

This clonotype registers medium-sized by frequency. This chain links TRBV6-6 with TRBJ2-3; TCRdb gives TRBD2 as the D gene, but with no DNA this cannot be confirmed. This CDR3 region has 16 residues. The germline CDR1 and CDR2 sequences are MNHNY and SVGAGI (reference sequence). CDR3 in amino acids: CASSPSRDSGGGTQYF.